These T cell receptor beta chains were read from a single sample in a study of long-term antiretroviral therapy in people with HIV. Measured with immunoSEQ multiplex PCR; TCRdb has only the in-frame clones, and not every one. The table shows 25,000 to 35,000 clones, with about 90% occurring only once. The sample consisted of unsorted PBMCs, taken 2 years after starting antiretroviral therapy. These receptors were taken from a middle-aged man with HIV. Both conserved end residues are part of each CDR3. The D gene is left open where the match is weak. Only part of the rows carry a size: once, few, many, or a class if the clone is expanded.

CDR3 DNA: TGTGCCAGCAGTGGACTAGCGGGGGGGCGGGATGAGCAGTTCTTC
CDR3 protein: CASSGLAGGRDEQFF
CDR3 length: 15
clone size: .
J gene: TRBJ2-1
V gene: TRBV6-4
D gene: TRBD2

CDR3 DNA: TGTGCCAGCAGTTTATATACGGGAGCTTATAGCAATCAGCCCCAGCATTTT
CDR3 protein: CASSLYTGAYSNQPQHF
CDR3 length: 17
clone size: once
J gene: TRBJ1-5
V gene: TRBV28
D gene: .

CDR3 DNA: TGTGCCAGCAGCCAGGCACGAGGCGGCCCCTACGAGCAGTACTTC
CDR3 protein: CASSQARGGPYEQYF
CDR3 length: 15
clone size: .
J gene: TRBJ2-7
V gene: TRBV14
D gene: .

CDR3 DNA: TGTGCCAGCAGCTTAGCCGGTGGACAGGAGTACTACGAGCAGTACTTC
CDR3 protein: CASSLAGGQEYYEQYF
CDR3 length: 16
clone size: .
J gene: TRBJ2-7
V gene: TRBV7-2
D gene: TRBD1

CDR3 DNA: TGCGCCAGCAGCCAAGGACAAGCCTACGAGCAGTACTTC
CDR3 protein: CASSQGQAYEQYF
CDR3 length: 13
clone size: few
J gene: TRBJ2-7
V gene: TRBV4-1
D gene: .

CDR3 DNA: TGTGCCAGCTCACCCGACAGGGGCCAAGAGACCCAGTACTTC
CDR3 protein: CASSPDRGQETQYF
CDR3 length: 14
clone size: once
J gene: TRBJ2-5
V gene: TRBV18
D gene: TRBD1

CDR3 DNA: TGTGCCAGTGGGAGGCCAGATACGCAGTATTTT
CDR3 protein: CASGRPDTQYF
CDR3 length: 11
clone size: .
J gene: TRBJ2-3
V gene: TRBV19
D gene: .

CDR3 DNA: TGTGCCAGCAGCCGTTACCGGGACGCGTCCTACGAGCAGTACTTC
CDR3 protein: CASSRYRDASYEQYF
CDR3 length: 15
clone size: .
J gene: TRBJ2-7
V gene: TRBV7-2
D gene: .

CDR3 DNA: TGTGCCATCAGTGACGGCAGATCCTCCTACAATGAGCAGTTCTTC
CDR3 protein: CAISDGRSSYNEQFF
CDR3 length: 15
clone size: .
J gene: TRBJ2-1
V gene: TRBV10-3
D gene: .

CDR3 DNA: TGTGCCAGCAGCCCCGGGGGGTGGGGGCCAGAGACCCAGTACTTC
CDR3 protein: CASSPGGWGPETQYF
CDR3 length: 15
clone size: .
J gene: TRBJ2-5
V gene: TRBV11-3
D gene: .

CDR3 DNA: TGTGCCAGCAGCTTTACTAGCGGGACTAGTGAGCAGTTCTTC
CDR3 protein: CASSFTSGTSEQFF
CDR3 length: 14
clone size: once
J gene: TRBJ2-1
V gene: TRBV11-2
D gene: TRBD2

CDR3 DNA: TGTGCCAGTAGCCTTCGACTAGCGGGGCAAGAGACCCAGTACTTC
CDR3 protein: CASSLRLAGQETQYF
CDR3 length: 15
clone size: .
J gene: TRBJ2-5
V gene: TRBV13
D gene: TRBD2

CDR3 DNA: TGCGCCAGCAGTGAGAGGACTAGCGGATTTGGGACCCAGTACTTC
CDR3 protein: CASSERTSGFGTQYF
CDR3 length: 15
clone size: once
J gene: TRBJ2-5
V gene: TRBV10-2
D gene: TRBD2

CDR3 DNA: TGTGCCACCAGCTCTCCCCAGAGGGGTCAGGCTGAAGCTTTCTTT
CDR3 protein: CATSSPQRGQAEAFF
CDR3 length: 15
clone size: .
J gene: TRBJ1-1
V gene: TRBV15
D gene: .

CDR3 DNA: TGTGCCAGCAGCTTAGAGGACTTGCCAGATACGCAGTATTTT
CDR3 protein: CASSLEDLPDTQYF
CDR3 length: 14
clone size: .
J gene: TRBJ2-3
V gene: TRBV7-2
D gene: .

CDR3 DNA: TGCAGCGTTGTCCTGTCCGACACAGCTAACTATGGCTACACCTTC
CDR3 protein: CSVVLSDTANYGYTF
CDR3 length: 15
clone size: .
J gene: TRBJ1-2
V gene: TRBV29-1
D gene: .

CDR3 DNA: TGTGCCAGCAGCCCCGCCCCGAGGACTGAAGCTTTCTTT
CDR3 protein: CASSPAPRTEAFF
CDR3 length: 13
clone size: .
J gene: TRBJ1-1
V gene: TRBV11-1
D gene: .

CDR3 DNA: TGTGCCAGCAGTTTACCTCGAGGCCAGGGGGGCACCGGGGAGCTGTTTTTT
CDR3 protein: CASSLPRGQGGTGELFF
CDR3 length: 17
clone size: .
J gene: TRBJ2-2
V gene: TRBV27
D gene: .

CDR3 DNA: TGTGCCAGCAGCCTTGGGCTAAGCTCCTATAATTCACCCCTCCACTTT
CDR3 protein: CASSLGLSSYNSPLHF
CDR3 length: 16
clone size: few
J gene: TRBJ1-6
V gene: TRBV7-2
D gene: .

CDR3 DNA: TGTGCCAGCAGCGTAATGACAGGGGGTAACAATGAGCAGTTCTTC
CDR3 protein: CASSVMTGGNNEQFF
CDR3 length: 15
clone size: .
J gene: TRBJ2-1
V gene: TRBV9
D gene: TRBD1

CDR3 DNA: TGCGCCAGCAGCCAAGAGACGGGAGGGGGCGCAGATACGCAGTATTTT
CDR3 protein: CASSQETGGGADTQYF
CDR3 length: 16
clone size: .
J gene: TRBJ2-3
V gene: TRBV4-3
D gene: .

CDR3 DNA: TGTGCCAGCAGCGTAGACAGATTGAACACTGAAGCTTTCTTT
CDR3 protein: CASSVDRLNTEAFF
CDR3 length: 14
clone size: .
J gene: TRBJ1-1
V gene: TRBV7-3
D gene: .

CDR3 DNA: TGCGCCAGCAGCCAAGTGGGAGTTTCTGGAAACACCATATATTTT
CDR3 protein: CASSQVGVSGNTIYF
CDR3 length: 15
clone size: .
J gene: TRBJ1-3
V gene: TRBV4-1
D gene: .

CDR3 DNA: TGTGCCAGCAGGATTCCGTGGGGGAACTATGGCTACACCTTC
CDR3 protein: CASRIPWGNYGYTF
CDR3 length: 14
clone size: .
J gene: TRBJ1-2
V gene: TRBV27
D gene: .

CDR3 DNA: TGTGCCAGCAGCTCAGGGGTGAACACTGAAGCTTTCTTT
CDR3 protein: CASSSGVNTEAFF
CDR3 length: 13
clone size: .
J gene: TRBJ1-1
V gene: TRBV7-3
D gene: .

CDR3 DNA: TGTGCCAGCAGCTTAGATGTGGGTCGCGGGGACACCATATATTTT
CDR3 protein: CASSLDVGRGDTIYF
CDR3 length: 15
clone size: .
J gene: TRBJ1-3
V gene: TRBV7-9
D gene: .

CDR3 DNA: TGTGCCAGCAGCCTAGAAGGGACTAGCGATCTACGAGAGTACTTC
CDR3 protein: CASSLEGTSDLREYF
CDR3 length: 15
clone size: .
J gene: TRBJ2-7
V gene: TRBV7-2
D gene: TRBD2

CDR3 DNA: TGTGCCAGTATCGCGGGAGTGGACACCGGGGAGCTGTTTTTT
CDR3 protein: CASIAGVDTGELFF
CDR3 length: 14
clone size: few
J gene: TRBJ2-2
V gene: TRBV19
D gene: TRBD2

CDR3 DNA: TGTGCCAGTAGTATCACGGCCGGGGGCTTTTACGAGCAGTACTTC
CDR3 protein: CASSITAGGFYEQYF
CDR3 length: 15
clone size: once
J gene: TRBJ2-7
V gene: TRBV19
D gene: .

CDR3 DNA: TGTGCCAGCAGTTTATTCCGCGGGGATGAGCAGTTCTTC
CDR3 protein: CASSLFRGDEQFF
CDR3 length: 13
clone size: .
J gene: TRBJ2-1
V gene: TRBV27
D gene: .

CDR3 DNA: TGTGCCAGCTCCCAGGGCGGGACTGGAAACACCATATATTTT
CDR3 protein: CASSQGGTGNTIYF
CDR3 length: 14
clone size: .
J gene: TRBJ1-3
V gene: TRBV9
D gene: .

CDR3 DNA: TGTGCCTGGAGCCCGGGCAGCTCTGGAAACACCATATATTTT
CDR3 protein: CAWSPGSSGNTIYF
CDR3 length: 14
clone size: .
J gene: TRBJ1-3
V gene: TRBV30
D gene: .

CDR3 DNA: TGTGCCAGCAGCGCGGGGACAGGACAAGCCGGGGATGAGCAGTTCTTC
CDR3 protein: CASSAGTGQAGDEQFF
CDR3 length: 16
clone size: .
J gene: TRBJ2-1
V gene: TRBV9
D gene: TRBD1

CDR3 DNA: TGTGCCAGCAGCTTACGAAGGGGAGGCCCCCATGAGCAGTTCTTC
CDR3 protein: CASSLRRGGPHEQFF
CDR3 length: 15
clone size: .
J gene: TRBJ2-1
V gene: TRBV11-2
D gene: .

CDR3 DNA: TGTGCCAGCAGCTTAGAACAGCCTAACCCATACGAGCAGTACTTC
CDR3 protein: CASSLEQPNPYEQYF
CDR3 length: 15
clone size: .
J gene: TRBJ2-7
V gene: TRBV11-3
D gene: .

CDR3 DNA: TGCGCCAGCAGACCAGGGACCAGCACAGATACGCAGTATTTT
CDR3 protein: CASRPGTSTDTQYF
CDR3 length: 14
clone size: .
J gene: TRBJ2-3
V gene: TRBV10-2
D gene: .